This T cell receptor (beta chain) was observed in a study of T cells in Graves' hyperthyroidism and ophthalmopathy. Hyperthyroidism, newly diagnosed and lasting under 2 months, affected patients aged 18 to 65. To note about this clonotype: Antigen specificity is unknown.

There are 12 residues in the CDR3. Germline-derived CDR1 and CDR2 are MDHEN and SYDVKM. Trimming removed 4 bases from V and 7 bases from J, with 8 bases in between. Notes on the study in general: A 13 V-J signature model discriminated ophthalmopathy versus stable hyperthyroidism. The model predicted ophthalmopathy a median around 6.5 months before onset.

Using RNA transcripts as the source, TCR beta CDR3 regions were amplified. RT-PCR in the first round (using the HTBI primer set) targeted the TCR CDR3. TCRdb reanalysed the multiplex PCR reads using MiXCR and keeps one entry per CDR3 protein. The data contain over 500,000 distinct CDR3 sequences, 14% of them singletons. The chain recombines TRBV28 with TRBJ2-1, with TRBD2 as a possible D gene (6 bases). Material for sequencing was blood. The sequence was collected from a woman aged 40 to 50 with Graves' hyperthyroidism. The CDR3 reads CASSWGRNEQFF. For the CDR3, the DNA is TGTGCCAGCAGTTGGGGGAGGAATGAGCAGTTCTTC.